One sample yielded the 14 T cell receptor beta chains listed below, sequenced in a study of shared T cell receptors in the human thymus. Profiling relied on immunoSEQ multiplex PCR, and the TCRdb table lists in-frame clones only, not all of them. Altogether about 540,000 clones are present, around 78% being singletons, with the ten largest covering around 0.013%. This same sample was also taken into another study, of human thymus T cells.

Sequenced material: thymocytes. The receptors derive from a boy younger than two with a congenital heart defect.

The chain couples TRBV5-6 to TRBJ1-3; weak D call: TRBD1 (6 bases). The germline V gene has CDR1 SGHDT and CDR2 YYEEEE. V dropped 2 bases and J dropped 2 bases, with 8 bases sitting between them. The CDR3 extends over 14 amino acids. Written as DNA, the CDR3 is TGTGCCAGCAGCTTTTGGGACACTGGAAACACCATATATTTT. Its protein is CASSFWDTGNTIYF.

This clone showed up just once. The rearrangement links TRBV19 to TRBJ1-1, with TRBD1 matching over 8 bases. Germline CDR1 LNHDA, CDR2 SQIVND (reference sequence). The CDR3 has 15 residues. V shed 8 bases and J 3 bases; nucleotides not matched to a gene: 11. Here the CDR3 reads CASAPQDREYTEAFF. The CDR3 DNA reads as TGTGCCAGTGCCCCTCAGGACAGGGAATACACTGAAGCTTTCTTT.

The J gene is TRBJ1-5, the V gene TRBV11-2; TRBD1 is a possible D gene (6 bases). Germline CDR1 is SGHAT and CDR2 is FQNNGV. V lost 2 bases and J 2 bases, leaving 13 bases between the germline ends. The CDR3 has 16 amino acids. The CDR3 bases are TGTGCCAGCAGCTTATCAGGGGCGGATGGCAATCAGCCCCAGCATTTT. Its translation is CASSLSGADGNQPQHF. The entire variable domain, with the rest obtained from reference TRBV11-2 and TRBJ1-5, is as follows: EAGVAQSPRYKIIEKRQSVAFWCNPISGHATLYWYQQILGQGPKLLIQFQNNGVVDDSQLPKDRFSAERLKGVDSTLKIQPAKLEDSAVYLCASSLSGADGNQPQHFGDGTRLSIL.

This clone came up once. This chain uses TRBV6-6 with TRBJ2-5; 11 bases map to TRBD2. Germline CDR1 reads MNHNY; CDR2 reads SVGAGI (reference sequence). The CDR3 is made up of 15 amino acids. The ends lost 6 bases at V and 3 bases at J; junction bases unmatched: 6. CDR3 sequence reads: CASSKGLAAKETQYF. The CDR3 region has the DNA TGTGCCAGCAGCAAGGGACTAGCGGCCAAAGAGACCCAGTACTTC.

The genes are TRBV5-1 and TRBJ2-4, with 9 bases identical to TRBD1. The CDR3 is 18 residues long. V trimming: 0 bases; J trimming: 4 bases; junction bases outside the gene matches: 11. Germline assignment: CDR1 SGHRS and CDR2 YFSETQ. The CDR3 nucleotides read TGCGCCAGCAGCTTGGCGGGGTGGACCGGGACAGGGAAAAACATTCAGTACTTC. Amino acids: CASSLAGWTGTGKNIQYF.

V is TRBV2 and J is TRBJ1-5; D is unclear. Germline V CDR1 and CDR2: SNHLY, FYNNEI. This CDR3 contains 14 residues. V gave up 1 base and J gave up 5 bases, with 9 bases separating them. CDR3 loop: CASSEGRMDQPQHF. The CDR3 DNA sequence: TGTGCCAGCAGTGAAGGGCGGATGGATCAGCCCCAGCATTTT.

This clone was observed once. The chain is built from TRBV4-2 and TRBJ2-7; TRBD2 agrees at 8 bases. The germline gives CDR1 LGHNA, CDR2 YNFKEQ. This CDR3 contains 17 residues. With 0 bases clipped from V and 1 base from J, the junction kept 8 bases outside the gene matches. CDR3 DNA: TGTGCCAGCAGCCAAGATTACGCTAGCGGGTATTCCTACGAGCAGTACTTC. Translation gives CASSQDYASGYSYEQYF.

The chain links TRBV27 to TRBJ2-1; perhaps TRBD1 as D (6 bases). The germline CDR1 and CDR2 sequences are MNHEY and SMNVEV (reference sequence). V lost 5 bases and J lost 4, with 15 bases in between. The CDR3 is 15 amino acids. The DNA of the CDR3 is TGTGCCAGCAGTCCCCCGAGACAGGCATACAATGAGCAGTTCTTC. The encoded protein is CASSPPRQAYNEQFF.

This sequence joins TRBV14 and TRBJ1-3; perhaps TRBD1 as D (5 bases). CDR1 SGHDN and CDR2 FVKESK come from the germline V gene. This CDR3 is built from 11 residues. V was cut by 5 bases and J by 9 bases, with 8 bases left in between. The CDR3 loop reads CASSTGGTIYF. CDR3 DNA: TGTGCCAGCAGCACGGGGGGCACCATATATTTT.

V and J are TRBV7-2 and TRBJ2-5; D is unresolved. The germline V and J ends were trimmed by 4 bases and 3 bases, with 15 bases remaining between them. Germline CDR1 reads SGHTA; CDR2 reads FQGNSA. The CDR3 spans 15 residues. The CDR3 loop reads CASSSTRIPKETQYF. In nucleotides, the CDR3 is TGTGCCAGCAGCTCGACCAGGATACCGAAAGAGACCCAGTACTTC.

The genes are TRBV7-7 and TRBJ2-1, with TRBD2 identical over 15 bases. With V trimmed by 3 bases and J by 5 bases, 2 bases remained unmatched. Germline V gene data show CDR1 as SSHAT and CDR2 as FNYEAQ (reference sequence). This CDR3 has 16 residues. CDR3 amino acids: CASSLGLAGGHNEQFF. The CDR3 DNA is TGTGCCAGCAGCTTGGGACTAGCGGGAGGACACAATGAGCAGTTCTTC.

The CDR3 DNA sequence: TGTGCCAGCAGTTACTCTGGACAGAGCAACGAGCAGTACTTC. This encodes CASSYSGQSNEQYF. V usage is TRBV6-6 and J usage is TRBJ2-7; tentatively, D is TRBD1 (6 bases). Trimming took off 0 bases at V and 5 bases at J, with 11 bases between the two ends. Germline V lookup: CDR1 MNHNY, CDR2 SVGAGI (reference sequence). The CDR3 runs 14 residues.

The rearrangement uses TRBV28 and TRBJ2-7, with TRBD2 matching over 9 bases. The V gene's germline CDR1 is MDHEN and CDR2 SYDVKM. The CDR3 runs to 16 residues. The junction had 11 bases not matched to a gene; V was cut back by 6 bases and J by 2 bases. The CDR3 nucleotides read TGTGCCAGCAGACCCCTGGCTAGCGGGAATACCTACGAGCAGTACTTC. It codes for CASRPLASGNTYEQYF.

The chain has TRBV7-8 and TRBJ2-7, with 9 nucleotides matching TRBD1. The CDR3 spans 19 residues. The V gene's germline CDR1 is SGHVS and CDR2 FQNEAQ. With V trimmed by 1 base and J by 3 bases, 16 bases remained unmatched. As DNA, the CDR3 is TGTGCCAGCAGCTTAGTTCCGGGACAGGGATGGTGGTCGGGCTACGAGCAGTACTTC. Translation gives CASSLVPGQGWWSGYEQYF.